These 8 T cell receptor beta chains originate from one sample sequenced in a study of shared clonotypes between healthy human individuals (dated by TCRdb to the early 2020s). The library came from the immunoSEQ multiplex PCR assay. TCRdb holds this immuneACCESS table with in-frame rearrangements only. Some clones are missing; in checked studies, unresolved V genes explain under half, and the rest has no known cause. Across this sample there are 1,500,000 or so clones, with roughly 97% seen only once. The top ten hold about 1% of the sample. Material: naive CD4+ T cells sorted from blood. What this sample's cell subset or site label stands for: CD45RA+ positively selected. All receptors come from a young man in good health.

The CDR3 reads CASAGDSNQPQHF. CDR3 sequence (DNA): TGCGCCAGTGCCGGGGATAGCAATCAGCCCCAGCATTTT. This sequence joins TRBV5-1 and TRBJ1-5; D unclear. CDR3 length equals 13 residues. Germline loops: CDR1 SGHRS, CDR2 YFSETQ. The ends were cut back, 8 bases at V and 0 bases at J, with 9 bases in the middle.

The chain uses TRBV18 and TRBJ2-5; 15 nucleotides match TRBD2. This CDR3 is 22 amino acids long. The germline V gene encodes CDR1 KGHSH and CDR2 LQKENI. The junction had 15 bases not matched to a gene; V was cut back by 1 base and J by 0 bases. The CDR3 spells CASSPRSYSGLAGGSYQETQYF. The CDR3 nucleotides are TGTGCCAGCTCACCACGGTCGTATTCAGGACTAGCGGGGGGGTCCTACCAAGAGACCCAGTACTTC.

To note about this clone: This same CDR3 is encoded by further DNA sequences in the sample. V and J are TRBV18 and TRBJ2-6; TRBD2 is a possible D gene (6 bases). V dropped 3 bases and J dropped 1 base, with 7 bases sitting between them. Germline CDR1 is KGHSH and CDR2 is LQKENI. The CDR3 has 15 amino acids. The CDR3 DNA reads TGTGCCAGCTCACCGGGGGGATCTGGGGCCAACGTCCTGACTTTC. It is translated as CASSPGGSGANVLTF.

V gene TRBV14 combines with J gene TRBJ2-1; D is uncertain. V lost 4 bases, J lost 4 bases, and 14 bases lay in between. CDR3 length: 15 residues. The germline CDR1 and CDR2 sequences are SGHDN and FVKESK. CDR3 DNA: TGTGCCAGCAGCCTAGGGATAGGGTATTACAATGAGCAGTTCTTC. Residues: CASSLGIGYYNEQFF.

The chain is built from TRBV6-4 and TRBJ1-2; D is uncertain. Trimming removed 3 bases from V and 8 bases from J, with 16 bases in between. The CDR3 is 14 residues long. CDR1 and CDR2 (germline): MRHNA, SNTAGT. The CDR3 here is CASSESASLRGYTF. CDR3 nucleotide sequence: TGTGCCAGCAGTGAATCGGCCTCCCTTAGGGGCTACACCTTC.

The chain couples TRBV11-2 to TRBJ2-1; 12 bases fit TRBD2. Trimming took 3 bases from V and 6 from J; bases not matched to a gene: 6. There are 16 residues in the CDR3. From germline, CDR1 is SGHAT and CDR2 FQNNGV. CDR3 in DNA: TGTGCCAGCAGCTTCCGGACTAGCGGGATCTTCAATGAGCAGTTCTTC. Translated, it gives CASSFRTSGIFNEQFF.

V gene TRBV11-3 combines with J gene TRBJ2-5; no reliable D call. Germline-derived CDR1 and CDR2 are SGHNT and YENEEA. Trimming removed 2 bases at V and 2 bases at J, with 15 bases between. This CDR3 is built from 16 residues. CDR3 loop: CASSLSSAENQETQYF. CDR3 sequence (DNA): TGTGCCAGCAGCTTAAGTTCGGCAGAGAATCAAGAGACCCAGTACTTC.

The chain couples TRBV19 to TRBJ2-7; TRBD2 agrees at 8 bases. CDR3 length equals 14 residues. The germline V gene has CDR1 LNHDA and CDR2 SQIVND (reference sequence). V shed 0 bases, J shed 2 bases, and the junction held 0 bases outside the gene matches. CDR3 bases: TGTGCCAGTAGTATAGACGGGAGGGCCTACGAGCAGTACTTC. Its translation: CASSIDGRAYEQYF.